These 32 T cell receptor beta chains were all obtained from the same sample, sequenced in a study of long-term antiretroviral therapy in people with HIV (dated by TCRdb to between 2022 and 2023). The immunoSEQ hsTCRB v3.0 assay was used at survey level resolution to sequence the TRB variable region. Here the immuneACCESS table is served through TCRdb, limited to in-frame sequences with V and J called. Missing clones are a known gap in these copies; in checked studies unresolved V genes cover under half, and the rest lacks a known reason. The sample has fewer than 45,000 clones on record, 70% to 90% of them singletons. The leading ten clones occupy approximately 4.8% of the sample. Sequencing used unsorted PBMCs, obtained about 2.7 years before starting antiretroviral therapy. The origin of the receptors is a woman between 25 and 40 years old with HIV.

V and J are TRBV10-3 and TRBJ1-1; no definite D call. V was trimmed by 6 bases and J by 6 bases, leaving 20 bases between them. The CDR3 has 15 residues. Germline lookup yields CDR1 ENHRY and CDR2 SYGVKD. CDR3 DNA sequence: TGTGCCATCAGCTCGACTCCCACCGGCATCGCTGAAGCTTTCTTT. Translation gives CAISSTPTGIAEAFF.

The chain links TRBV7-6 to TRBJ2-2, with 9 positions matching TRBD1. The CDR3 runs to 16 residues. Trimming removed 3 bases from V and 3 bases from J; junction bases left unmatched: 5. Germline V lookup: CDR1 SGHVS, CDR2 FNYEAQ. CDR3 amino acids: CASSLSGTGYTGELFF. In nucleotides, the CDR3 is TGTGCCAGCAGCTTGTCCGGGACAGGGTACACCGGGGAGCTGTTTTTT. Full variable domain (rest looked up from reference TRBV7-6 and TRBJ2-2): GAGVSQSPRYKVTKRGQDVALRCDPISGHVSLYWYRQALGQGPEFLTYFNYEAQQDKSGLPNDRFSAERPEGSISTLTIQRTEQRDSAMYRCASSLSGTGYTGELFFGEGSRLTVL.

The V gene is TRBV29-1, the J gene TRBJ2-5, with D unresolved. The CDR3 totals 12 residues. In germline, CDR1 is SQVTM, CDR2 ANQGSEA. Trimming pared 6 bases from V and 11 bases from J, leaving 19 bases between. CDR3 coding DNA: TGCAGCGTCCAACTTGAGCGCGGATCTCAGTACTTC. It translates to CSVQLERGSQYF.

The chain joins TRBV23-1 to TRBJ1-2; 9 bases line up with TRBD1. TRBV23-1 is an ORF for which the function is uncertain. CDR3 length: 14 amino acids. With V trimmed by 3 bases and J by 8 bases, 7 bases remained unmatched. The CDR3 is CASSHPGQGQGYTF. DNA for the CDR3: TGCGCCAGCAGTCACCCGGGACAGGGACAAGGCTACACCTTC.

The chain links TRBV7-2 to TRBJ1-1, with D perhaps TRBD1 (6 bases). The germline CDR1 and CDR2 sequences are SGHTA and FQGNSA. This CDR3 spans 13 amino acids. V was clipped by 9 bases and J by 1 base, with 12 bases between them. CDR3 loop: CASQLGQNTEAFF. The CDR3, as DNA: TGTGCCAGTCAGCTGGGACAGAACACTGAAGCTTTCTTT. Based on the CDR3 plus reference TRBV7-2 and TRBJ1-1, the full variable domain is GAGVSQSPSNKVTEKGKDVELRCDPISGHTALYWYRQSLGQGLEFLIYFQGNSAPDKSGLPSDRFSAERTGGSVSTLTIQRTQQEDSAVYLCASQLGQNTEAFFGQGTRLTVV.

The gene calls are TRBV30 and TRBJ1-1; D is unclear. The CDR3 sequence is 13 residues long. Per the germline V gene, CDR1 is GTSNPN and CDR2 is SVGIG (reference sequence). V was clipped by 2 bases and J by 7 bases, with 14 bases between them. CDR3 sequence (DNA): TGTGCCTGGAGTCAATCGGAACAAGGTGAAGCTTTCTTT. It codes for CAWSQSEQGEAFF.

The rearrangement joins TRBV5-1 to TRBJ2-1; D ambiguous. Trimming stripped 1 base from V and 4 bases from J, with 6 bases between. The CDR3 covers 13 residues. From germline, CDR1 is SGHRS and CDR2 YFSETQ. In nucleotides, the CDR3 is TGCGCCAGCAGCTTGCAGACTTACAATGAGCAGTTCTTC. This translates into CASSLQTYNEQFF.

This chain links TRBV29-1 with TRBJ1-1, with 9 bases lining up with TRBD1. The CDR3 contains 13 residues. With 5 bases clipped from V and 4 bases from J, the junction kept 5 bases outside the gene matches. Per the germline V gene, CDR1 is SQVTM and CDR2 is ANQGSEA. Here the CDR3 reads CSVQTGGTTEAFF. The CDR3 DNA follows: TGCAGCGTTCAAACAGGGGGCACCACTGAAGCTTTCTTT.

This clone was detected only once. J is TRBJ1-1 and V is TRBV7-3, with D tentatively TRBD1 (6 bases). Trimming removed 3 bases from V and 5 bases from J, with 19 bases in between. The CDR3 covers 16 residues. Germline V CDR1 and CDR2: SGHTA, FQGTGA. CDR3 DNA sequence: TGTGCCAGCAGCTTCACCCCCATGGGGGCCCGGACTGAAGCTTTCTTT. Its protein is CASSFTPMGARTEAFF.

This chain connects TRBV10-3 to TRBJ1-1; D possibly corresponds to TRBD1 (6 bases). The germline V gene has CDR1 ENHRY and CDR2 SYGVKD. CDR3 length equals 13 residues. Trimming cost V 10 bases and J 7 bases, with 19 bases left between them. This CDR3 is CATFRGPGGEAFF. The CDR3 DNA is TGTGCCACCTTCCGGGGGCCGGGTGGTGAAGCTTTCTTT.

This clone is medium-sized (0.01 to 0.1%) within its sample. The chain has TRBV6-1 and TRBJ2-3; TRBD2 matches 9 bases. With V trimmed by 2 bases and J by 0 bases, 0 bases remained unmatched. The CDR3 is 15 amino acids. CDR1 is MNHNS, CDR2 SASEGT, per germline. DNA for the CDR3: TGTGCCAGCAGTGAACTAGCGGGGAGCACAGATACGCAGTATTTT. Translated, it gives CASSELAGSTDTQYF.

In its sample, this clone was seen a few times. The genes are TRBV9 and TRBJ2-2, with TRBD1 matching 9 bases. The V segment lost 4 bases and the J segment 6 bases; nucleotides outside the gene matches: 10. The CDR3 spans 16 residues. CDR1 and CDR2 from the germline V gene are SGDLS and YYNGEE. This CDR3 is CASSSGTGIGAGELFF. The CDR3 DNA sequence: TGTGCCAGCAGCTCCGGGACAGGGATCGGTGCCGGGGAGCTGTTTTTT.

This CDR3 is CASSLGAGVNIQYF. CDR3 nucleotides: TGTGCCAGCAGCTTAGGTGCGGGCGTAAACATTCAGTACTTC. This rearrangement joins TRBV7-8 to TRBJ2-4, with D perhaps matching TRBD2 (5 bases). CDR3 size: 14 residues. Per germline, CDR1 SGHVS and CDR2 FQNEAQ. Deletions cut 1 base from V and 6 bases from J, with 10 bases between.

This chain links TRBV19 with TRBJ2-3, with TRBD2 identical over 9 bases. Looked up from germline, CDR1 is LNHDA and CDR2 is SQIVND (reference sequence). CDR3 length: 16 amino acids. Unmatched junction bases numbered 8, after V lost 5 bases and J lost 2 bases. Here the CDR3 DNA reads TGTGCCAGTAGTTTAATAGCGGGGGCCATCACAGATACGCAGTATTTT. Amino acid sequence: CASSLIAGAITDTQYF.

This sequence joins TRBV19 and TRBJ1-1; D is uncertain. V lost 3 bases and J lost 0, with 14 bases in between. CDR3 size: 16 residues. Germline V gene sequence: CDR1 LNHDA, CDR2 SQIVND (reference sequence). The CDR3 DNA reads as TGTGCCAGTAGTATCCAACAGATACGCATGAACACTGAAGCTTTCTTT. It is translated as CASSIQQIRMNTEAFF.

This clone showed up just a few times. The rearrangement joins TRBV5-6 to TRBJ1-1; D remains unclear. V was trimmed by 4 bases and J by 8 bases, leaving 12 bases between them. The CDR3 consists of 12 residues. Germline V gene data show CDR1 as SGHDT and CDR2 as YYEEEE. CDR3 protein: CASSIHRGEAFF. CDR3 nucleotide sequence: TGTGCCAGCAGCATCCATCGGGGAGAAGCTTTCTTT.

This clone was observed a few times. This chain links TRBV6-5 with TRBJ1-2; 7 bases map to TRBD1. Germline CDR1 and CDR2: MNHEY and SVGAGI. The CDR3 spans 15 residues. Germline trimming cut 6 bases from V and 8 bases from J; bases unmatched to any gene: 15. Written as DNA, the CDR3 is TGTGCCAGCAGATCGCTGATCAGACAGGGTGGAGGCTACACCTTC. Translating gives CASRSLIRQGGGYTF.

The gene calls are TRBV29-1 and TRBJ1-2; a possible D gene is TRBD1 (5 bases). This CDR3 has 13 residues. The germline V and J ends were trimmed by 3 bases and 5 bases, with 13 bases remaining between them. Per germline, CDR1 SQVTM and CDR2 ANQGSEA. The CDR3: CSVDSGMSYGYTF. In nucleotides, the CDR3 is TGCAGCGTTGATTCAGGGATGAGTTATGGCTACACCTTC.

The chain couples TRBV6-4 to TRBJ2-3; 10 bases fit TRBD2. J lost 1 base, V lost 2 bases, and 0 bases had no gene match. Germline CDR1 MRHNA, CDR2 SNTAGT. The CDR3 runs to 15 residues. The CDR3 DNA sequence: TGTGCCAGCAGTGACGGGACTAGCGGCACAGATACGCAGTATTTT. The encoded protein is CASSDGTSGTDTQYF.

The V gene is TRBV5-5, the J gene TRBJ1-1; D not certain. This CDR3 contains 13 residues. Trimming shortened V by 4 bases and J by 10 bases, and 17 bases separated the two germline ends. Per germline, CDR1 SGHKS and CDR2 YYEKEE (reference sequence). Written as DNA, the CDR3 is TGTGCCAGCAGCGCGCAAGTAGGGCGACCAGCTTTCTTT. Translation gives CASSAQVGRPAFF. Variable domain in full (rest from reference TRBV5-5 and TRBJ1-1): DAGVTQSPTHLIKTRGQQVTLRCSPISGHKSVSWYQQVLGQGPQFIFQYYEKEERGRGNFPDRFSARQFPNYSSELNVNALLLGDSALYLCASSAQVGRPAFFGQGTRLTVV.

This clone occurred once. The V gene is TRBV9, the J gene TRBJ2-3; 10 nucleotides line up with TRBD1. The CDR3 contains 15 residues. Germline CDR1 reads SGDLS; CDR2 reads YYNGEE. Trimming cost V 4 bases and J 5 bases; bases outside gene matches: 7. CDR3 DNA sequence: TGTGCCAGCAGCCGCGACAGGGGGCTGGGAGATACGCAGTATTTT. Amino acids: CASSRDRGLGDTQYF. The variable domain in full, completed from reference TRBV9 and TRBJ2-3, reads DSGVTQTPKHLITATGQRVTLRCSPRSGDLSVYWYQQSLDQGLQFLIQYYNGEERAKGNILERFSAQQFPDLHSELNLSSLELGDSALYFCASSRDRGLGDTQYFGPGTRLTVL.

This rearrangement joins TRBV6-5 to TRBJ2-5; D gene uncertain. Germline CDR1 reads MNHEY; CDR2 reads SVGAGI. This CDR3 contains 14 residues. The V end was cut by 7 bases, the J end by 4 bases, with 16 bases between. The DNA of the CDR3 is TGTGCCAGCACATCCCCCCTAGGCAGAGAGACCCAGTACTTC. It is translated as CASTSPLGRETQYF.

The chain carries TRBV5-1 and TRBJ2-1; D possibly matches TRBD1 or TRBD2 (5 bases each). This CDR3 region has 12 residues. Trimming shortened V by 2 bases and J by 7 bases, and 7 bases separated the two germline ends. Germline CDR1 is SGHRS and CDR2 is YFSETQ. The CDR3 DNA sequence: TGCGCCAGCAGCTTATGGGGGAATGAGCAGTTCTTC. Its protein product is CASSLWGNEQFF.

The chain has TRBV29-1 and TRBJ2-2, with TRBD1 identical over 9 bases. V shed 7 bases and J 0 bases; nucleotides not matched to a gene: 0. Germline V gene lookup returns CDR1 SQVTM and CDR2 ANQGSEA. This CDR3 contains 13 residues. Written as DNA, the CDR3 is TGCAGCGGGGACAGGGCGAACACCGGGGAGCTGTTTTTT. Its translation is CSGDRANTGELFF.

The genes are TRBV6-1 and TRBJ2-1; possibly TRBD1 for D (6 bases). Germline V gene data show CDR1 as MNHNS and CDR2 as SASEGT. Trimming stripped 2 bases from V and 7 bases from J, with 6 bases between. This CDR3 has 12 residues. DNA of the CDR3: TGTGCCAGCAGTGAAAGGGGGAATGAGCAGTTCTTC. Its translation: CASSERGNEQFF.

The J gene is TRBJ2-1, the V gene TRBV29-1; 7 bases fit TRBD2. V shed 8 bases and J 0 bases; nucleotides not matched to a gene: 7. CDR3 length equals 14 residues. Germline V gene lookup returns CDR1 SQVTM and CDR2 ANQGSEA. The CDR3 loop is CSSTGRGSYNEQFF. The CDR3 region has the DNA TGCAGCTCGACGGGGAGGGGCTCCTACAATGAGCAGTTCTTC.

This sequence joins TRBV7-2 and TRBJ2-6; D tentatively fits TRBD1 or TRBD2 (5 bases each). The CDR3 runs 16 residues. Germline V CDR1 and CDR2: SGHTA, FQGNSA. V lost 4 bases, J lost 2 bases, and 12 bases lay in between. Here the CDR3 reads CASSSRGVAGANVLTF. The CDR3 DNA reads TGTGCCAGCAGCTCCAGAGGGGTGGCTGGGGCCAACGTCCTGACTTTC.

The chain couples TRBV14 to TRBJ2-2, with D perhaps matching TRBD1 (5 bases). The CDR3 has 16 amino acids. Germline CDR1 reads SGHDN; CDR2 reads FVKESK. Trimming removed 4 bases at V and 3 bases at J, with 15 bases between. CDR3 amino acids: CASSPWSGSDTGELFF. As DNA, the CDR3 is TGTGCCAGCAGCCCTTGGTCAGGGTCGGACACCGGGGAGCTGTTTTTT.

The V call is TRBV7-6, the J call TRBJ2-1; a weak D match, TRBD2 (7 bases). The CDR3 is made up of 17 amino acids. The germline CDR1 and CDR2 sequences are SGHVS and FNYEAQ. V was shortened by 3 bases and J by 5 bases, with 20 bases between the two germline ends. The CDR3: CASSLGGMVGAHNEQFF. CDR3 DNA: TGTGCCAGCAGCTTGGGGGGGATGGTGGGGGCCCACAATGAGCAGTTCTTC.

This chain uses TRBV9 with TRBJ1-1; 10 positions agree with TRBD1. J was trimmed by 0 bases and V by 0 bases; bases with no gene match: 2. The germline gives CDR1 SGDLS, CDR2 YYNGEE. This CDR3 is 16 amino acids long. The chain's CDR3 is CASSVGGTGVNTEAFF. The CDR3 DNA reads TGTGCCAGCAGCGTAGGAGGGACAGGGGTGAACACTGAAGCTTTCTTT.

This chain links TRBV7-3 with TRBJ2-1, with a possible D match to TRBD2 (6 bases). The CDR3 contains 12 residues. V was cut by 4 bases and J by 9 bases, with 10 bases left in between. Germline CDR1 SGHTA, CDR2 FQGTGA. The CDR3 nucleotides are TGTGCCAGCAGCTCCCTCGGGAGTGAGCAGTTCTTC. Its translation: CASSSLGSEQFF.

In its sample, this clone ranks as large (0.1 to 1%). This chain links TRBV28 with TRBJ1-5, with D perhaps TRBD1 (5 bases). Trimming shortened V by 3 bases and J by 3 bases, and 9 bases separated the two germline ends. The CDR3 length is 14 residues. Germline assignment: CDR1 MDHEN and CDR2 SYDVKM. Here the CDR3 reads CASSFQGHNQPQHF. The CDR3 nucleotides are TGTGCCAGCAGTTTTCAGGGCCACAATCAGCCCCAGCATTTT.